This T cell receptor (beta chain) was identified during a study of T-cell memory formation after mild COVID-19. In TCRdb, the 5' RACE reads were re-called with MiXCR into one record per CDR3 protein. The table has roughly 40,000 distinct CDR3 sequences, roughly 7.2% seen once. From germline, CDR1 is SGHTA and CDR2 FQGNSA. V was cut by 1 base and J by 0 bases, with 16 bases left in between. CDR3 length: 18 amino acids. This clonotype was counted many times. The TCR sequence derives from an adult who had mild COVID-19 (a few samples of this study predate the infection). Cell type and time point are not known. The rearrangement links TRBV7-2 to TRBJ2-1; D ambiguous. The specimen sequenced was PBMCs or a T cell subset sorted from them (not recorded which). CDR3 coding DNA: TGTGCCAGCAGCTTAGTCTGGGATACTGTCAGCTCCTACAATGAGCAGTTCTTC. Translation gives CASSLVWDTVSSYNEQFF. The full variable domain, rest sourced from reference TRBV7-2 and TRBJ2-1, is GAGVSQSPSNKVTEKGKDVELRCDPISGHTALYWYRQSLGQGLEFLIYFQGNSAPDKSGLPSDRFSAERTGGSVSTLTIQRTQQEDSAVYLCASSLVWDTVSSYNEQFFGPGTRLTVL.